What follows are 20 T cell receptor beta chains derived from one specimen sequenced in a study of blood T cells in healthy people across ages. A sample-barcoded 5' primer and a J-beta primer mix were used in a second PCR of about 7 to 12 cycles. Using its own MiXCR run on the 5' RACE reads, TCRdb lists one record per CDR3 protein. This sample has around 580,000 distinct CDR3 sequences, with 45% to 55% found just once. Sample: blood. The receptors here all came from a man at least 80 years old in good health.

V gene TRBV6-5 combines with J gene TRBJ2-1, with TRBD2 identical over 9 bases. Germline assignment: CDR1 MNHEY and CDR2 SVGAGI. This CDR3 is built from 15 residues. V shed 7 bases, J shed 7 bases, and the junction held 11 bases outside the gene matches. The CDR3 protein is CASKLYLAGQNEQFF. In DNA form, the CDR3 reads TGTGCCAGCAAACTTTACCTAGCGGGGCAGAATGAGCAGTTCTTC.

The V call is TRBV12-3 or TRBV12-4, the J call TRBJ2-5; 9 positions match TRBD1. The DNA end is a closer match to TRBJ2-7, so the J assignment may be wrong. CDR3 length: 14 amino acids. The CDR3 DNA sequence: TGTGCCAGCACCCCGGGACAGGGACTTCGCGAGCAGTACTTC. This gives the protein CASTPGQGLREQYF.

The chain combines TRBV11-3 with TRBJ2-1, with a possible D match to TRBD2 (6 bases). CDR1 SGHNT and CDR2 YENEEA come from the germline V gene. Trimming shortened V by 5 bases and J by 5 bases, and 10 bases separated the two germline ends. The CDR3 is made up of 13 amino acids. The CDR3 spells CASSAGTHNEQFF. CDR3 nucleotides: TGTGCCAGCAGCGCCGGGACTCACAATGAGCAGTTCTTC.

The chain combines TRBV6-2 or TRBV6-3 with TRBJ2-1, with 8 bases that match TRBD1. V trimming: 0 bases; J trimming: 8 bases; junction bases outside the gene matches: 3. Germline CDR1 MNHEY, CDR2 SVGEGT. The CDR3 has 14 amino acids. CDR3 region: CASSYSRGLDEQFF. In nucleotides, the CDR3 is TGTGCCAGCAGTTACTCCAGGGGGCTCGATGAGCAGTTCTTC.

The chain recombines TRBV6-5 with TRBJ2-7; D is possibly TRBD2 (5 bases). The CDR3 consists of 12 residues. Trimming pared 6 bases from V and 5 bases from J, leaving 11 bases between. Germline CDR1 and CDR2: MNHEY and SVGAGI. In nucleotides, the CDR3 is TGTGCCAGCAGCTCGGGGTTCAACGAGCAGTACTTC. This codes for CASSSGFNEQYF.

The chain carries TRBV21-1 and TRBJ2-7; TRBD1 reflects the table's D call only, with no check against the DNA. TRBV21-1 is a known pseudogene. This CDR3 has 14 residues. This CDR3 reads CASIPGRWAYEQYF. The CDR3, as DNA: TGTGCCAGCATACCGGGCCGATGGGCCTACGAGCAGTACTTC.

Points on this clonotype: A much larger clone is a single base away; this may be a read error. The V gene is TRBV5-1, the J gene TRBJ2-7, with D perhaps matching TRBD1 (6 bases). Germline V gene lookup returns CDR1 SGHRS and CDR2 YFSETQ. The CDR3 spans 14 residues. CDR3 bases: TGCGCCGGCAGCTTGGGGGCCAGGGACTACGAGCAGTACTTC. Protein sequence: CAGSLGARDYEQYF.

The chain joins TRBV4-1 to TRBJ2-7; maybe TRBD1 (6 bases). The CDR3 extends over 15 amino acids. The V end was cut by 1 base, the J end by 2 bases, with 12 bases between. Germline V gene sequence: CDR1 MGHRA, CDR2 YSYEKL. Here the CDR3 DNA reads TGCGCCAGCAGCCAAGTCGGGGACACCACCTACGAGCAGTACTTC. Encoded protein: CASSQVGDTTYEQYF.

This chain uses TRBV25-1 with TRBJ2-5; D uncertain. The CDR3 is made up of 13 amino acids. V gave up 8 bases and J gave up 1 base, with 11 bases separating them. Looked up from germline, CDR1 is MGHDK and CDR2 is SYGVNS. Here the CDR3 reads CASREITQETQYF. Here the CDR3 DNA reads TGTGCCAGCCGCGAGATAACCCAAGAGACCCAGTACTTC.

The genes are TRBV28 and TRBJ2-3; D is uncertain. Looked up from germline, CDR1 is MDHEN and CDR2 is SYDVKM. This CDR3 is 13 amino acids long. V lost 5 bases and J 6 bases, leaving 12 bases between the germline ends. The CDR3 DNA reads as TGTGCCAGCAGTCCCCCCCACCTGGATACGCAGTATTTT. Translation: CASSPPHLDTQYF.

The gene calls are TRBV10-3 and TRBJ2-1; 8 bases are shared with TRBD2. The CDR3 is 17 amino acids. Germline values: CDR1 ENHRY, CDR2 SYGVKD. The J segment lost 0 bases and the V segment lost 4 bases, leaving 8 bases of the junction unmatched. The CDR3, as DNA: TGTGCCATCAGTGGCCCGGTGAGCGGGAGCTCCTACAATGAGCAGTTCTTC. Its translation is CAISGPVSGSSYNEQFF.

The V and J genes are TRBV28 and TRBJ1-2; D remains unclear. Germline V gene lookup returns CDR1 MDHEN and CDR2 SYDVKM. CDR3 size: 14 residues. V was clipped by 3 bases and J by 4 bases, with 12 bases between them. CDR3 nucleotides: TGTGCCAGCAGTTTTTCGGGCAGCCTCTATGGCTACACCTTC. Amino acid sequence: CASSFSGSLYGYTF.

This chain connects TRBV12-3 or TRBV12-4 to TRBJ1-2; TRBD1 is a possible D gene (5 bases). The CDR3 spans 16 residues. Trimming took 0 bases from V and 8 from J, leaving 19 bases between them. CDR3 sequence: CASSLAPGTNDRGYTF. The CDR3 nucleotides read TGTGCCAGCAGTTTAGCTCCTGGGACGAACGACCGAGGCTACACCTTC.

The chain carries TRBV24-1 and TRBJ2-1; TRBD1 aligns across 8 bases. Germline values: CDR1 KGHDR, CDR2 SFDVKD. J lost 6 bases, V lost 3 bases, and 6 bases had no gene match. The CDR3 covers 15 residues. CDR3 sequence reads: CATSDRRTGPNEQFF. DNA of the CDR3: TGTGCCACCAGTGATAGAAGGACAGGGCCCAATGAGCAGTTCTTC.

The chain's CDR3 is CASSLLGETGEQYF. The CDR3, as DNA: TGTGCCAGCAGCTTATTGGGGGAGACTGGCGAGCAGTACTTC. The V and J genes are TRBV7-3 and TRBJ2-7; D tentatively reads TRBD1 or TRBD2 (5 bases each). Germline values: CDR1 SGHTA, CDR2 FQGTGA. The CDR3 runs 14 residues. Trimming pared 2 bases from V and 6 bases from J, leaving 14 bases between.

The gene calls are TRBV27 and TRBJ2-7, with D possibly TRBD1 on 5 matching bases. Germline V gene data show CDR1 as MNHEY and CDR2 as SMNVEV (reference sequence). This CDR3 comprises 14 residues. Trimming removed 5 bases at V and 3 bases at J, with 14 bases between. The CDR3 bases are TGTGCCAGCAGTACAAATGGGGCCGACTACGAGCAGTACTTC. As protein: CASSTNGADYEQYF.

The rearrangement uses TRBV5-1 and TRBJ2-5, with TRBD1 as a possible D gene (6 bases). Per germline, CDR1 SGHRS and CDR2 YFSETQ. CDR3 length equals 15 residues. Trimming cost V 2 bases and J 1 base, with 12 bases left between them. CDR3 in amino acids: CASSFRGGSQETQYF. CDR3 DNA: TGCGCCAGCAGCTTCAGGGGTGGAAGCCAAGAGACCCAGTACTTC.

This chain joins TRBV29-1 and TRBJ2-1, with 9 bases that match TRBD2. Germline values: CDR1 SQVTM, CDR2 ANQGSEA. The CDR3 runs 12 residues. CDR3 DNA: TGCGGCACATCCGGGACTAGCATTCGGCAGTTCTTC. It translates to CGTSGTSIRQFF.

Turning to this clonotype: A read error may explain this, as a much larger clone is one base away. The J gene is TRBJ1-2, the V gene TRBV29-1; 7 nucleotides match TRBD1. The length of the CDR3 is 14 residues. Per germline, CDR1 SQVTM and CDR2 ANQGSEA. J gave up 2 bases and V 3 bases, and 6 bases lay outside the gene matches. CDR3 in amino acids: CSVEAQGENYGYTF. The CDR3 nucleotides read TGCAGCGTTGAGGCCCAGGGGGAAAACTATGGCTACACCTTC.

The V and J genes are TRBV6-2 or TRBV6-3 and TRBJ1-6, with D tentatively TRBD1 (5 bases). Trimming cost V 5 bases and J 10 bases, with 9 bases left between them. The CDR3 spans 12 residues. Per germline, CDR1 MNHEY and CDR2 SVGEGT. The CDR3 loop is CASSRQRSPLHF. The CDR3 DNA is TGTGCCAGCAGTCGACAGAGGTCACCCCTCCACTTT.